This passage covers 26 T cell receptor beta chains from one sample sequenced in a study of shared clonotypes between healthy human individuals. Repertoires were generated with immunoSEQ multiplex PCR, while TCRdb's copy carries only in-frame clones and drops some. The table has approximately 2.3 million clones, more than 85% seen once. Sequencing was done on a sample of naive CD4+ T cells from PBMCs. Subset specified: CD45RA+ positively selected. These receptors were taken from a man aged 18 to 35 in good health. Some clones in this sample may be carry-over from other donors' samples.

The CDR3, as DNA: TGTGCCATCAGCGATAATAGCGGGAGGGCCACAGATACGCAGTATTTT. This gives the protein CAISDNSGRATDTQYF. The chain couples TRBV10-3 to TRBJ2-3; 11 bases are a match to TRBD2. This CDR3 contains 16 residues. Trimming took 6 bases from V and 2 from J; bases not matched to a gene: 7. Looked up from germline, CDR1 is ENHRY and CDR2 is SYGVKD.

The chain combines TRBV9 with TRBJ2-1, with 8 bases that match TRBD1. V was pared by 0 bases and J by 2 bases, with 4 bases of the junction left unmatched. There are 16 residues in the CDR3. Germline assignment: CDR1 SGDLS and CDR2 YYNGEE. CDR3 coding DNA: TGTGCCAGCAGCGTAGCTCCGACAGGGGCCTACAATGAGCAGTTCTTC. This translates into CASSVAPTGAYNEQFF.

The chain recombines TRBV11-2 with TRBJ2-2; the match to TRBD2 covers 8 bases. V shed 5 bases and J 7 bases; nucleotides not matched to a gene: 12. This CDR3 comprises 16 residues. CDR1 is SGHAT, CDR2 FQNNGV, per germline. This chain's CDR3 is CASSPLPGGLSGELFF. The CDR3, as DNA: TGTGCCAGCAGCCCCCTCCCGGGAGGGCTCAGCGGGGAGCTGTTTTTT.

The V and J genes are TRBV5-1 and TRBJ2-1, with 8 bases matching TRBD2. J gave up 0 bases and V 9 bases, and 8 bases lay outside the gene matches. The V gene's germline CDR1 is SGHRS and CDR2 YFSETQ. The CDR3 sequence is 15 residues long. The CDR3 is CATQPLAGSYNEQFF. The CDR3 nucleotides are TGCGCCACCCAGCCCCTAGCGGGCTCCTACAATGAGCAGTTCTTC. The full variable domain, with the rest looked up from reference TRBV5-1 and TRBJ2-1, is KAGVTQTPRYLIKTRGQQVTLSCSPISGHRSVSWYQQTPGQGLQFLFEYFSETQRNKGNFPGRFSGRQFSNSRSEMNVSTLELGDSALYLCATQPLAGSYNEQFFGPGTRLTVL.

The genes are TRBV10-3 and TRBJ2-2; D gene unclear. V was pared by 0 bases and J by 3 bases, with 11 bases between. The CDR3 has 16 amino acids. The germline V gene has CDR1 ENHRY and CDR2 SYGVKD. CDR3 DNA sequence: TGTGCCATCAGTGAGTCTAAAGGGTTTGACACCGGGGAGCTGTTTTTT. Amino acid sequence: CAISESKGFDTGELFF.

The chain has TRBV18 and TRBJ2-7; 7 nucleotides align to TRBD1. Germline CDR1 reads KGHSH; CDR2 reads LQKENI. V gave up 3 bases and J gave up 4 bases; unmatched junction bases: 9. CDR3 length equals 15 residues. CDR3 nucleotide sequence: TGTGCCAGCTCACCCACACAGGGGAAAGAGTACGAGCAGTACTTC. Its protein product is CASSPTQGKEYEQYF.

The V gene is TRBV5-1, the J gene TRBJ1-2; D might be TRBD1 (5 bases). V was clipped by 0 bases and J by 3 bases, with 12 bases between them. The CDR3 length is 15 residues. Per germline, CDR1 SGHRS and CDR2 YFSETQ. This CDR3 reads CASSLGSAGHYGYTF. In DNA form, the CDR3 reads TGCGCCAGCAGCTTGGGTTCGGCAGGGCACTATGGCTACACCTTC.

J is TRBJ2-5 and V is TRBV28; tentatively, D is TRBD2 (7 bases). The length of the CDR3 is 16 residues. Germline lookup yields CDR1 MDHEN and CDR2 SYDVKM. V was clipped by 3 bases and J by 1 base, with 15 bases between them. The CDR3 sequence is CASSFLGRGFQETQYF. CDR3 in DNA: TGTGCCAGCAGTTTCTTAGGGAGGGGGTTCCAAGAGACCCAGTACTTC.

The chain recombines TRBV25-1 with TRBJ1-2; unclear D gene. Germline CDR1 reads MGHDK; CDR2 reads SYGVNS. Trimming pared 4 bases from V and 0 bases from J, leaving 15 bases between. This CDR3 contains 16 residues. CDR3 protein: CASSATQFGANYGYTF. CDR3 DNA sequence: TGTGCCAGCAGTGCAACCCAGTTCGGGGCTAACTATGGCTACACCTTC.

The chain couples TRBV5-1 to TRBJ2-7; possible D gene TRBD1, 5 bases. The germline V and J ends were trimmed by 1 base and 1 base, with 9 bases remaining between them. The CDR3 contains 14 residues. CDR1 is SGHRS, CDR2 YFSETQ, per germline. The CDR3 sequence is CASSLKGQSYEQYF. For the CDR3, the DNA is TGCGCCAGCAGCTTGAAGGGGCAATCCTACGAGCAGTACTTC. Full variable domain (remainder filled in from reference TRBV5-1 and TRBJ2-7): KAGVTQTPRYLIKTRGQQVTLSCSPISGHRSVSWYQQTPGQGLQFLFEYFSETQRNKGNFPGRFSGRQFSNSRSEMNVSTLELGDSALYLCASSLKGQSYEQYFGPGTRLTVT.

The chain joins TRBV27 to TRBJ2-7; 13 bases align to TRBD2. CDR3 size: 18 residues. V lost 3 bases to trimming and J lost 3 bases; unmatched junction nucleotides: 11. CDR1 and CDR2 (germline): MNHEY, SMNVEV (reference sequence). As DNA, the CDR3 is TGTGCCAGCAGTTTTTCAGCCGGGACTAGCGGGATCCGCTACGAGCAGTACTTC. It codes for CASSFSAGTSGIRYEQYF.

V is TRBV15 and J is TRBJ2-3, with D perhaps matching TRBD1 or TRBD2 (5 bases each). Deletions cut 1 base from V and 4 bases from J, with 18 bases between. This CDR3 spans 17 amino acids. Looked up from germline, CDR1 is LNHNV and CDR2 is YYDKDF (reference sequence). The CDR3 spells CATSRGVGTPVSDTQYF. The CDR3, as DNA: TGTGCCACCAGCAGAGGTGTCGGGACGCCCGTATCAGATACGCAGTATTTT.

The chain employs TRBV6-1 and TRBJ1-2; 8 bases fit TRBD1. In germline, CDR1 is MNHNS, CDR2 SASEGT. This CDR3 region has 12 residues. The ends lost 8 bases at V and 8 bases at J; junction bases unmatched: 7. The CDR3 sequence: CASARDRGGYTF. The CDR3 DNA is TGTGCCAGCGCCAGAGACAGGGGCGGCTACACCTTC.

For this clone: This CDR3 is also generated by other DNA sequences in the sample. The chain uses TRBV5-1 and TRBJ2-7, with 9 bases aligning to TRBD1. Germline V gene sequence: CDR1 SGHRS, CDR2 YFSETQ. V gave up 0 bases and J gave up 1 base; unmatched junction bases: 2. The CDR3 consists of 15 residues. The CDR3 bases are TGCGCCAGCAGCTTGGGGACAGGGGTTTCCTACGAGCAGTACTTC. Amino acid sequence: CASSLGTGVSYEQYF.

The chain uses TRBV7-2 and TRBJ2-5; the match to TRBD2 covers 7 bases. Germline V gives CDR1 SGHTA, CDR2 FQGNSA. The ends lost 5 bases at V and 4 bases at J; junction bases unmatched: 10. The CDR3 has 15 amino acids. This chain's CDR3 is CASSPWGGGPETQYF. The CDR3 nucleotides read TGTGCCAGCAGCCCCTGGGGGGGAGGGCCAGAGACCCAGTACTTC.

V is TRBV6-4 and J is TRBJ2-1; 11 nucleotides align to TRBD2. The ends lost 4 bases at V and 8 bases at J; junction bases unmatched: 7. The CDR3 length is 15 residues. Germline V gene data show CDR1 as MRHNA and CDR2 as SNTAGT. The CDR3 sequence is CASSAVAGGPYEQFF. CDR3 sequence (DNA): TGTGCCAGCAGTGCCGTAGCGGGAGGGCCTTATGAGCAGTTCTTC.

There are a few counts of this clone. This rearrangement joins TRBV19 to TRBJ1-1; 9 nucleotides align to TRBD1. The CDR3 has 13 residues. Germline loops: CDR1 LNHDA, CDR2 SQIVND (reference sequence). V was pared by 6 bases and J by 3 bases, with 2 bases of the junction left unmatched. CDR3 region: CASRRQGDTEAFF. The CDR3, as DNA: TGTGCCAGTAGGCGACAGGGGGACACTGAAGCTTTCTTT.

J is TRBJ2-3 and V is TRBV5-1; 11 nucleotides agree with TRBD2. Losses at the gene ends were 2 bases for V and 3 bases for J; bases not matched to a gene: 14. CDR1 is SGHRS, CDR2 YFSETQ, per germline. The length of the CDR3 is 19 residues. CDR3 nucleotides: TGCGCCAGCAGCTTAACCGGGACTAGCGGAATGGTTGCGACAGATACGCAGTATTTT. Translation gives CASSLTGTSGMVATDTQYF.

This chain links TRBV28 with TRBJ2-3; perhaps TRBD1 as D (5 bases). V gave up 5 bases and J gave up 4 bases, with 13 bases separating them. Germline CDR1 and CDR2: MDHEN and SYDVKM. This CDR3 comprises 14 residues. The CDR3 coding sequence is TGTGCCAGCAGTCCTCAGGGATTTTCAGATACGCAGTATTTT. Translating it yields CASSPQGFSDTQYF.

This chain joins TRBV9 and TRBJ2-2, with TRBD2 matching 8 bases. The V gene's germline CDR1 is SGDLS and CDR2 YYNGEE. V shed 4 bases and J 7 bases; nucleotides not matched to a gene: 9. The CDR3 length is 15 residues. The CDR3 loop is CASSFMGLAGGELFF. CDR3 sequence (DNA): TGTGCCAGCAGCTTCATGGGGCTAGCGGGCGGGGAGCTGTTTTTT. Full variable domain (rest looked up from reference TRBV9 and TRBJ2-2): DSGVTQTPKHLITATGQRVTLRCSPRSGDLSVYWYQQSLDQGLQFLIQYYNGEERAKGNILERFSAQQFPDLHSELNLSSLELGDSALYFCASSFMGLAGGELFFGEGSRLTVL.

The chain employs TRBV4-2 and TRBJ2-7; a weak D match, TRBD1 (6 bases). Trimming pared 4 bases from V and 6 bases from J, leaving 7 bases between. This CDR3 has 11 residues. Germline assignment: CDR1 LGHNA and CDR2 YNFKEQ. The DNA for the CDR3 is TGTGCCAGCAGCCTGACAGGCGAGCAGTACTTC. It translates to CASSLTGEQYF.

The chain employs TRBV9 and TRBJ2-5, with D tentatively TRBD1 or TRBD2 (6 bases each). Deletions cut 0 bases from V and 7 bases from J, with 16 bases between. The CDR3 runs 15 residues. Per the germline V gene, CDR1 is SGDLS and CDR2 is YYNGEE. The CDR3 DNA follows: TGTGCCAGCAGCGTAGCAGGAGGGGGAGAGGGGACCCAGTACTTC. Translation gives CASSVAGGGEGTQYF.

The rearrangement uses TRBV10-3 and TRBJ2-2; 10 bases fit TRBD1. This CDR3 contains 17 residues. Germline CDR1 is ENHRY and CDR2 is SYGVKD. Losses at the gene ends were 6 bases for V and 3 bases for J; bases not matched to a gene: 10. The CDR3 reads CAIRTDRGRVDTGELFF. The CDR3 DNA sequence: TGTGCCATCAGGACGGACAGGGGGAGAGTAGACACCGGGGAGCTGTTTTTT.

The chain employs TRBV6-1 and TRBJ1-3; D is unclear. V lost 8 bases to trimming and J lost 0 bases, with 14 bases between them. The germline gives CDR1 MNHNS, CDR2 SASEGT. This CDR3 comprises 15 residues. CDR3 nucleotide sequence: TGTGCCAGCCATCCGGGGAAACGCTCTGGAAACACCATATATTTT. It translates to CASHPGKRSGNTIYF.

This chain connects TRBV27 to TRBJ1-5; D not certain. The germline V and J ends were trimmed by 8 bases and 3 bases, with 17 bases remaining between them. Germline V gene data show CDR1 as MNHEY and CDR2 as SMNVEV (reference sequence). The CDR3 contains 15 residues. The DNA for the CDR3 is TGTGCCAGCCGGAACGACAACAGAGACAATCAGCCCCAGCATTTT. Translating gives CASRNDNRDNQPQHF.

The chain couples TRBV5-3 to TRBJ2-1; D is perhaps TRBD1 (6 bases). TRBV5-3 is marked as an open reading frame, function uncertain. Trimming cost V 3 bases and J 8 bases, with 27 bases left between them. The CDR3 length is 18 residues. The CDR3 coding sequence is TGTGCCAGAAGCTCTAGACAGGACTTCTGTTGGGGTAGGGATGAGCAGTTCTTC. This encodes CARSSRQDFCWGRDEQFF.